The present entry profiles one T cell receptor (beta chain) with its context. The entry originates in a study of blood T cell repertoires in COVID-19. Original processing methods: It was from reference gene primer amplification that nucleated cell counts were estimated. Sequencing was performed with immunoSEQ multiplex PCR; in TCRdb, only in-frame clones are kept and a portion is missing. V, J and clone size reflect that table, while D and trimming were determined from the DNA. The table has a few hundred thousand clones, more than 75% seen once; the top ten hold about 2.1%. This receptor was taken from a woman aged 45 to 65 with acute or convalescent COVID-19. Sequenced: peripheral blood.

In DNA form, the CDR3 reads TGTGCCAGCAGTTCTAGGGGAAATAATGAAAAACTGTTTTTT. Residues: CASSSRGNNEKLFF. This chain joins TRBV27 and TRBJ1-4, with D maybe TRBD1 (5 bases). With 4 bases removed from V and 4 bases from J, the gap between germline ends came to 10 bases. The CDR3 contains 14 residues. Germline V gene sequence: CDR1 MNHEY, CDR2 SMNVEV (reference sequence).